These 26 T cell receptor beta chains originate from one sample sequenced in a study. Each CDR3 protein gets one entry after TCRdb re-called the RT-PCR reads with MiXCR. The sample includes about 700,000 distinct CDR3 sequences, 12% to 15% of them seen just once. Sequencing was performed on memory CD4+ T cells from blood. All receptors derive from a female donor in good health, serving as a healthy control.

The chain joins TRBV4-2 to TRBJ1-4, with D perhaps matching TRBD1 (5 bases). The CDR3 is 17 residues long. V was pared by 0 bases and J by 0 bases, with 11 bases between. Germline V gene sequence: CDR1 LGHNA, CDR2 YNFKEQ. This CDR3 is CASSQDWGTATNEKLFF. CDR3 nucleotides: TGTGCCAGCAGCCAAGATTGGGGGACCGCAACTAATGAAAAACTGTTTTTT.

This clonotype appeared many times. The chain uses TRBV5-1 and TRBJ2-7; TRBD2 aligns across 10 bases. The CDR3 totals 18 residues. Germline CDR1 SGHRS, CDR2 YFSETQ. J was trimmed by 6 bases and V by 3 bases; bases with no gene match: 18. CDR3 in DNA: TGCGCCAGCAGCTCCGTGCCGAAGCGGGAGGGCCTTAAGTTCGAGCAGTACTTC. Translation: CASSSVPKREGLKFEQYF.

This clonotype was recorded a few times. The CDR3 bases are TGCGCCAGCAGCCTACAACCCACTAATGAAAAACTGTTTTTT. Translation: CASSLQPTNEKLFF. The V and J genes are TRBV5-1 and TRBJ1-4; no reliable D call. V dropped 4 bases and J dropped 2 bases, with 9 bases sitting between them. This CDR3 has 14 amino acids. Germline V gene lookup returns CDR1 SGHRS and CDR2 YFSETQ.

This chain uses TRBV2 with TRBJ1-4, with a possible D match to TRBD1 (6 bases). CDR3 length equals 13 residues. V was clipped by 9 bases and J by 8 bases, with 16 bases between them. Per germline, CDR1 SNHLY and CDR2 FYNNEI. Here the CDR3 DNA reads TGTGCCAGTTGCCGGGGGCTTGAAGAAAAACTGTTTTTT. Protein: CASCRGLEEKLFF.

V is TRBV6-5 and J is TRBJ2-1; 10 nucleotides match TRBD2. The germline gives CDR1 MNHEY, CDR2 SVGAGI. The V segment lost 6 bases and the J segment 8 bases; nucleotides outside the gene matches: 13. CDR3 length: 16 amino acids. CDR3 nucleotides: TGTGCCAGCAGCAACCCCGGACTAGCGGCTGGGGATGAGCAGTTCTTC. Its protein is CASSNPGLAAGDEQFF.

This clonotype was seen ten or more times. The chain uses TRBV6-5 and TRBJ2-7; tentatively, D is TRBD1 (7 bases). Germline CDR1 and CDR2: MNHEY and SVGAGI. CDR3 length: 15 residues. Trimming removed 2 bases at V and 4 bases at J, with 15 bases between. This CDR3 reads CASSYRGEQGYEQYF. In DNA, the CDR3 is TGTGCCAGCAGTTACAGGGGGGAACAGGGGTACGAGCAGTACTTC.

Concerning this clonotype: The conserved phenylalanine or tryptophan normally closing the CDR3 is absent here, so this likely arose from a read error. The chain combines TRBV25-1 with TRBJ2-7; 9 bases line up with TRBD1. This CDR3 spans 19 amino acids. In germline, CDR1 is MGHDK, CDR2 SYGVNS. Unmatched junction bases numbered 17, after V lost 3 bases and J lost 2 bases. DNA for the CDR3: TGTGCCAGCAGTGAGAGGCCTCGGAGGGACAGGGTTACCCCCTACGAGCAGTACTCC. This translates into CASSERPRRDRVTPYEQYS.

The chain combines TRBV27 with TRBJ1-1; no reliable D call. Germline loops: CDR1 MNHEY, CDR2 SMNVEV (reference sequence). The CDR3 length is 14 residues. Trimming removed 11 bases from V and 3 bases from J, with 19 bases in between. In nucleotides, the CDR3 is TGTGCCGGCAAACGTGAGGGTCGGTACACTGAAGCTTTCTTT. Translating it yields CAGKREGRYTEAFF.

This clonotype was seen ten or more times. The rearrangement uses TRBV7-2 and TRBJ2-3; the D call may be TRBD1 or TRBD2 (5 bases each). V lost 7 bases and J 4 bases, leaving 21 bases between the germline ends. Germline CDR1 is SGHTA and CDR2 is FQGNSA. CDR3 size: 16 residues. Written as DNA, the CDR3 is TGTGCCAGCACCCTGGGGACCCAGATGTCGGCAGATACGCAGTATTTT. Encoded protein: CASTLGTQMSADTQYF.

This clonotype was found a few times. The chain recombines TRBV7-9 with TRBJ1-2, with TRBD1 matching over 11 bases. Losses at the gene ends were 1 base for V and 7 bases for J; bases not matched to a gene: 8. The germline gives CDR1 SEHNR, CDR2 FQNEAQ (reference sequence). CDR3 size: 16 residues. The DNA for the CDR3 is TGTGCCAGCAGCTTAGGTGCTGGACAGGGGGCGGTTGGCTACACCTTC. Translation: CASSLGAGQGAVGYTF.

The chain carries TRBV7-2 and TRBJ1-6; D is undetermined. The CDR3 totals 15 residues. The V and J ends lost 5 bases and 7 bases respectively, with 15 bases between them. The germline gives CDR1 SGHTA, CDR2 FQGNSA. In DNA, the CDR3 is TGTGCCAGCAGCCAGAGACGGAATAACAATTCACCCCTCCACTTT. Translation gives CASSQRRNNNSPLHF.

This clonotype was found many times. The chain links TRBV24-1 to TRBJ2-3; possibly TRBD1 for D (6 bases). The CDR3 is 15 residues long. Germline lookup yields CDR1 KGHDR and CDR2 SFDVKD. V was pared by 5 bases and J by 2 bases, with 13 bases between. In nucleotides, the CDR3 is TGTGCCACCAGTGGTCGCCAGGGGAACACAGATACGCAGTATTTT. Amino acids: CATSGRQGNTDTQYF.

Many counts were recorded for this clonotype. This CDR3 reads CASSRPGTGNDEQFF. As DNA, the CDR3 is TGTGCCAGCAGTCGTCCCGGGACAGGGAACGATGAGCAGTTCTTC. This chain links TRBV6-2 or TRBV6-3 with TRBJ2-1; 9 bases agree with TRBD1. The CDR3 runs to 15 residues. The trim removed 5 bases at V and 8 bases at J, leaving 10 bases unmatched. Germline assignment: CDR1 MNHEY and CDR2 SVGEGT.

This clonotype was recorded at least ten times. The chain links TRBV10-3 to TRBJ1-2; 7 bases align to TRBD1. The CDR3 is made up of 15 amino acids. Germline CDR1 is ENHRY and CDR2 is SYGVKD. After removal of 6 bases from V and 4 bases from J, the junction contained 11 bases not matched to a gene. CDR3 protein: CAISVGTAEPYGYTF. The CDR3 bases are TGTGCCATCAGCGTCGGGACAGCCGAACCCTATGGCTACACCTTC.

For the CDR3, the DNA is TGTGCCAGCAGCAAAACAGGAAACACCATATATTTT. This gives the protein CASSKTGNTIYF. The genes are TRBV14 and TRBJ1-3; no clear D. Between the trimmed V and J ends, which lost 5 bases and 4 bases, there was a span of 6 bases. CDR1 is SGHDN, CDR2 FVKESK, per germline. This CDR3 comprises 12 residues.

This clonotype has a single count. The chain recombines TRBV6-2 or TRBV6-3 with TRBJ2-3, with TRBD2 identical over 10 bases. Germline V lookup: CDR1 MNHEY, CDR2 SVGEGT. The CDR3 is made up of 14 amino acids. V shed 6 bases, J shed 5 bases, and the junction held 5 bases outside the gene matches. CDR3 sequence (DNA): TGTGCCAGCAGCCCCGGGACTAGCGTAGATACGCAGTATTTT. Protein product: CASSPGTSVDTQYF.

The J gene is TRBJ1-2, the V gene TRBV20-1; maybe TRBD1 (5 bases). V lost 6 bases to trimming and J lost 6 bases, with 17 bases between them. CDR1 DFQATT and CDR2 SNEGSKA come from the germline V gene (reference sequence). The CDR3 contains 13 residues. CDR3 sequence (DNA): TGCAGTGCACACACCGGGGGGTCACATGGCTACACCTTC. Its protein product is CSAHTGGSHGYTF.

This clonotype was observed at least ten times. V and J are TRBV24-1 and TRBJ2-3; D tentatively reads TRBD1 or TRBD2 (5 bases each). Trimming stripped 3 bases from V and 4 bases from J, with 16 bases between. The CDR3 runs to 16 residues. The germline V gene encodes CDR1 KGHDR and CDR2 SFDVKD. CDR3 region: CATSDPGTKWADTQYF. The CDR3 DNA reads TGTGCCACCAGTGATCCTGGGACGAAATGGGCAGATACGCAGTATTTT.

This clonotype has ten or more counts. The chain combines TRBV11-2 with TRBJ2-7; 9 bases line up with TRBD1. This CDR3 is 16 amino acids long. The ends lost 1 base at V and 3 bases at J; junction bases unmatched: 7. Germline values: CDR1 SGHAT, CDR2 FQNNGV. The CDR3 DNA sequence: TGTGCCAGCAGCTTAGCCTCCTGGACAGGGGACTACGAGCAGTACTTC. Amino acid sequence: CASSLASWTGDYEQYF.

Only a few counts were recorded for this clonotype. This chain links TRBV7-2 with TRBJ2-3; D remains unclear. Between the trimmed V and J ends, which lost 5 bases and 1 base, there was a span of 10 bases. This CDR3 has 14 residues. Germline CDR1 reads SGHTA; CDR2 reads FQGNSA. CDR3 protein: CASSHNFGTDTQYF. The CDR3 DNA reads as TGTGCCAGCAGCCACAACTTCGGCACAGATACGCAGTATTTT.

This clonotype came up a few times. The genes are TRBV20-1 and TRBJ2-7; maybe TRBD1 (6 bases). V was pared by 6 bases and J by 0 bases, with 15 bases between. CDR1 DFQATT and CDR2 SNEGSKA come from the germline V gene (reference sequence). CDR3 length: 14 amino acids. The CDR3 loop is CSAIPRGHSYEQYF. DNA of the CDR3: TGCAGTGCAATCCCCCGGGGACACTCCTACGAGCAGTACTTC.

This clonotype was counted only a few times. The chain has TRBV30 and TRBJ1-3; D remains ambiguous. The germline V gene has CDR1 GTSNPN and CDR2 SVGIG (reference sequence). Trimming stripped 4 bases from V and 0 bases from J, with 10 bases between. This CDR3 has 14 residues. CDR3 region: CAWNRASSGNTIYF. CDR3 nucleotides: TGTGCCTGGAATAGGGCGTCCTCTGGAAACACCATATATTTT.

This clonotype was seen a few times. The V gene is TRBV7-9, the J gene TRBJ2-2, with D perhaps assigned TRBD1 or TRBD2 (5 bases each). The germline CDR1 and CDR2 sequences are SEHNR and FQNEAQ (reference sequence). The ends were cut back, 8 bases at V and 4 bases at J, with 8 bases in the middle. This CDR3 comprises 12 residues. The CDR3, as DNA: TGTGCCAGCGGTGGGGGCACCGGGGAGCTGTTTTTT. It specifies CASGGGTGELFF.

This clonotype was found a few times. The chain has TRBV20-1 and TRBJ2-1; tentatively, D is TRBD1 (6 bases). V was shortened by 1 base and J by 2 bases, with 9 bases between the two germline ends. Germline assignment: CDR1 DFQATT and CDR2 SNEGSKA (reference sequence). This CDR3 is 14 amino acids long. The chain's CDR3 is CSARVRDTYNEQFF. For the CDR3, the DNA is TGCAGTGCTAGAGTACGGGACACCTACAATGAGCAGTTCTTC.

This clonotype was recorded at least ten times. V gene TRBV4-3 combines with J gene TRBJ2-7; a possible D gene is TRBD2 (6 bases). Germline CDR1 LGHNA, CDR2 YSLEER. Trimming removed 1 base at V and 5 bases at J, with 9 bases between. The CDR3 loop spans 13 amino acids. The CDR3 reads CASSQVGGHEQYF. CDR3 in DNA: TGCGCCAGCAGCCAAGTCGGAGGGCACGAGCAGTACTTC.

The CDR3 loop is CASHRDTYTGELFF. In DNA form, the CDR3 reads TGTGCCAGCCACCGGGACACCTACACCGGGGAGCTGTTTTTT. The genes are TRBV2 and TRBJ2-2; possible D gene TRBD1, 6 bases. Trimming left V 8 bases short and J 3 bases short, with 13 bases between. This CDR3 is 14 amino acids long. Germline V gene sequence: CDR1 SNHLY, CDR2 FYNNEI.